The T cell receptor beta chain under discussion was sequenced for a study of T cell repertoires in cytomegalovirus infection. Looking at the study overall: Well-studied HLA-B-restricted epitopes and recently identified HLA-C-restricted epitopes of CMV were both used in the study.

As regards this clonotype: Its antigen is not identified.

TCRdb re-called the reads with MiXCR, one entry per CDR3 protein. The profile shows around 540,000 distinct CDR3 sequences, 33% of them singletons. This receptor was obtained from a human donor in good health (CMV status not recorded). Some clones in this sample may be carry-over from other donors' samples. Sequenced here: cultured PBMCs, sampled from culture after CMV antigen stimulation.

The DNA of the CDR3 is TGTGCCATCTCAAGGGAAATGCGCCACCGCACCGGGGAGCTGTTTTTT. Translated: CAISREMRHRTGELFF. The chain links TRBV19 to TRBJ2-2; D is uncertain. The CDR3 is made up of 16 amino acids. Trimming pared 10 bases from V and 4 bases from J, leaving 22 bases between. Germline V gene sequence: CDR1 LNHDA, CDR2 SQIVND (reference sequence).